This T cell receptor beta chain appears in the sequencing data of a study of sequential checkpoint blockade in melanoma. Study context: Randomization was 1:1 between first-line nivolumab→ipilimumab and ipilimumab→nivolumab. Each arm's sequence ended with maintenance nivolumab.

This clone was found once. Measured with immunoSEQ multiplex PCR; TCRdb has only the in-frame clones, and not every one. The data hold about 20,000 clones, with 55% to 80% observed a single time. Germline V gives CDR1 LNHDA, CDR2 SQIVND (reference sequence). With 6 bases removed from V and 3 bases from J, the gap between germline ends came to 26 bases. CDR3 length: 18 amino acids. Treatment noted: randomized to nivolumab then ipilimumab (arm A) or the reverse (arm B). Patients had received no earlier DNA-damaging chemotherapy. Live CD3+CD8+ CD19− CD56− cells were sorted from PBMCs. Material: CD8+ T cells sorted from blood (inferred from file names), obtained from a patient given nivolumab and ipilimumab in sequence. The receptor's source is a human donor with melanoma. V usage is TRBV19 and J usage is TRBJ1-1, with D perhaps TRBD1 (6 bases). CDR3 loop: CASRPSIIIRAGDTEAFF. The CDR3 nucleotides are TGTGCCAGTAGACCAAGTATAATCATCAGGGCAGGGGACACTGAAGCTTTCTTT.